This T cell receptor (beta chain) originates from a study of T cells expressing NK-cell markers. A 5'RACE template switching approach incorporating UMIs was used to make TCR beta cDNA. From its re-call of the 5' RACE reads, TCRdb lists each CDR3 protein once, without DNA. Here the sample table reports about 140,000 distinct CDR3 sequences. As regards this clonotype: The antigen is undetermined.

The CDR3 loop spans 13 amino acids. Looked up from germline, CDR1 is MNHEY and CDR2 is SMNVEV (reference sequence). Overall study findings and caveats: Whether expanded NKG2C+ T cell clones were HCMV-specific remained unclear.

Material: blood T cells: a sorted CD56 or NKG2C T cell subset, CD4+ or CD8+ T cells, or bulk PBMC T cells (not recorded which). The TCR sequence derives from a young man in good health. The rearrangement uses TRBV27 and TRBJ2-2. This CDR3 reads CASSSTRTGELFF.